These 29 T cell receptor beta chains originate from one sample sequenced in a study of beta chain features in type 1 diabetes. Expressed TCRB transcripts were sequenced after all isolated RNA was converted to cDNA. Repertoires were generated with immunoSEQ multiplex PCR, while TCRdb's copy carries only in-frame clones and drops some. The profile covers some 350,000 clones, with around a tenth appearing a single time and less than 0.65% taken by the ten largest. What these receptors recognize is not known. Findings of the study overall: All four CD4+ subsets from Type 1 diabetes patients carried moderately but significantly shorter TCRB CDR3s.

Sequencing was done on a sample of central memory CD4+ T cells from blood. These receptors were obtained from a man under 40 with type 1 diabetes.

The CDR3 spells CASSLSGPGTGRGNTGELFF. DNA of the CDR3: TGTGCCAGCAGTTTATCGGGTCCCGGGACAGGGAGGGGAAACACCGGGGAGCTGTTTTTT. The V gene is TRBV27, the J gene TRBJ2-2; 9 nucleotides agree with TRBD1. The CDR3 is 20 amino acids. Germline-derived CDR1 and CDR2 are MNHEY and SMNVEV (reference sequence). V lost 0 bases, J lost 2 bases, and 13 bases stayed unmatched.

The CDR3 region is CASSLIGRGNYGYTF. In nucleotides, the CDR3 is TGTGCCAGCAGCTTAATCGGCAGGGGGAACTATGGCTACACCTTC. V and J are TRBV7-2 and TRBJ1-2; 7 bases align to TRBD1. Trimming cost V 2 bases and J 2 bases; bases outside gene matches: 5. This CDR3 is built from 15 residues. Germline loops: CDR1 SGHTA, CDR2 FQGNSA. Combining the CDR3 with reference TRBV7-2 and TRBJ1-2 gives the whole variable domain GAGVSQSPSNKVTEKGKDVELRCDPISGHTALYWYRQSLGQGLEFLIYFQGNSAPDKSGLPSDRFSAERTGGSVSTLTIQRTQQEDSAVYLCASSLIGRGNYGYTFGSGTRLTVV.

This clone showed up many times. Additional DNA sequences in this sample encode the identical CDR3. This chain joins TRBV7-2 and TRBJ2-7; 8 positions agree with TRBD2. Trimming cost V 5 bases and J 3 bases; bases outside gene matches: 6. The CDR3 covers 14 residues. CDR1 and CDR2 (germline): SGHTA, FQGNSA. The CDR3 region has the DNA TGTGCCAGCAGCCCCCCGGGAGGGGGCTACGAGCAGTACTTC. The encoded protein is CASSPPGGGYEQYF.

V gene TRBV1 combines with J gene TRBJ2-5; the tabulated D call, TRBD2, remains unverified against the DNA. TRBV1 is noted as a pseudogene. This CDR3 has 17 residues. The CDR3 region has the DNA TGCACCAGCAGCCAAGGGTACGGGACTAGCAAACGAGAGACCCAGTACTTC. Translated: CTSSQGYGTSKRETQYF.

The gene calls are TRBV25-1 and TRBJ1-3; D is unclear. The length of the CDR3 is 13 residues. The germline V gene encodes CDR1 MGHDK and CDR2 SYGVNS. The ends were cut back, 7 bases at V and 0 bases at J, with 7 bases in the middle. The CDR3 DNA reads TGTGCCAGCAAGCATTTCTCTGGAAACACCATATATTTT. It yields the protein CASKHFSGNTIYF.

This clone was seen a few times. The chain uses TRBV4-1 and TRBJ1-1; D is uncertain. Per the germline V gene, CDR1 is MGHRA and CDR2 is YSYEKL. This CDR3 is built from 15 residues. The V end was cut by 1 base, the J end by 5 bases, with 14 bases between. This CDR3 is CASSQGGFWSTEAFF. CDR3 bases: TGCGCCAGCAGCCAAGGTGGCTTTTGGAGTACTGAAGCTTTCTTT.

This chain joins TRBV5-1 and TRBJ2-7; D not certain. V lost 4 bases, J lost 3 bases, and 5 bases lay in between. The germline gives CDR1 SGHRS, CDR2 YFSETQ. The CDR3 length is 11 residues. The CDR3 spells CASSPDYEQYF. The DNA of the CDR3 is TGCGCCAGCAGCCCCGACTACGAGCAGTACTTC.

The gene calls are TRBV6-6 and TRBJ2-3, with 7 positions matching TRBD2. The germline CDR1 and CDR2 sequences are MNHNY and SVGAGI (reference sequence). V lost 7 bases and J lost 3; bases outside the gene matches: 7. This CDR3 is built from 14 residues. This CDR3 is CASKAGEGTDTQYF. For the CDR3, the DNA is TGTGCCAGCAAGGCGGGAGAAGGTACAGATACGCAGTATTTT.

At least ten counts were recorded for this clone. V usage is TRBV27 and J usage is TRBJ2-7, with D perhaps TRBD2 (5 bases). The V and J ends lost 4 bases and 4 bases respectively, with 26 bases between them. This CDR3 region has 18 residues. The germline V gene has CDR1 MNHEY and CDR2 SMNVEV (reference sequence). The DNA of the CDR3 is TGTGCCAGCAGTTCCTACACTCTAATGGACTTCGGGCAATACGAGCAGTACTTC. Translating it yields CASSSYTLMDFGQYEQYF.

This chain connects TRBV27 to TRBJ2-5; 7 bases align to TRBD1. The V and J ends lost 6 bases and 0 bases, in that order; junction bases with no gene match: 4. This CDR3 contains 14 residues. Germline CDR1 reads MNHEY; CDR2 reads SMNVEV (reference sequence). The CDR3 sequence: CASSDRVYQETQYF. CDR3 bases: TGTGCCAGCAGCGACAGGGTGTACCAAGAGACCCAGTACTTC.

There are a few counts of this clone. The likely explanation is a read error, given a far larger clone one base away. This sample also contains other DNA sequences that code for the same CDR3. This chain uses TRBV29-1 with TRBJ1-5; 7 positions agree with TRBD1. The V and J ends lost 4 bases and 6 bases, in that order; junction bases with no gene match: 6. Germline lookup yields CDR1 SQVTM and CDR2 ANQGSEA. The CDR3 is 13 amino acids. For the CDR3, the DNA is TGCAGCGTTGCAGGACAGGAGAGTCAGCCCCAGCATTTT. Translating it yields CSVAGQESQPQHF.

The sample holds a few counts of this clone. The V gene is TRBV5-6, the J gene TRBJ1-1; D is perhaps TRBD1 (6 bases). The germline CDR1 and CDR2 sequences are SGHDT and YYEEEE. The CDR3 covers 13 residues. Trimming cost V 1 base and J 6 bases, with 10 bases left between them. CDR3 DNA sequence: TGTGCCAGCAGCTTGCAGGGGAGCGCTGAAGCTTTCTTT. Amino acid sequence: CASSLQGSAEAFF.

In this sample, this clone turned up many times. The rearrangement joins TRBV15 to TRBJ1-2; D possibly corresponds to TRBD1 (5 bases). CDR1 and CDR2 from the germline V gene are LNHNV and YYDKDF (reference sequence). The CDR3 extends over 14 amino acids. With 1 base removed from V and 13 bases from J, the gap between germline ends came to 19 bases. CDR3 sequence reads: CATSRGDSISAATF. In DNA, the CDR3 is TGTGCCACCAGCAGAGGCGACAGCATAAGCGCGGCCACCTTC.

The table lists this clone with a few counts. The rearrangement uses TRBV5-1 and TRBJ2-1, with 9 bases that match TRBD2. This CDR3 is 14 amino acids long. V shed 8 bases, J shed 0 bases, and the junction held 3 bases outside the gene matches. CDR1 is SGHRS and CDR2 is YFSETQ in the germline V gene. CDR3 in DNA: TGCGCCAGTTATAGCGGGAGCTCCTACAATGAGCAGTTCTTC. Protein sequence: CASYSGSSYNEQFF.

This clone was detected only a few times. The chain couples TRBV7-2 to TRBJ2-5; tentatively, D is TRBD1 (5 bases). Germline V gives CDR1 SGHTA, CDR2 FQGNSA. The CDR3 totals 18 residues. V gave up 5 bases and J gave up 5 bases, with 27 bases separating them. CDR3 sequence: CASSTLERSFGARETQYF. DNA of the CDR3: TGTGCCAGCAGCACACTGGAGCGTAGCTTTGGGGCGAGGGAGACCCAGTACTTC.

This clone has a handful of counts. The chain uses TRBV7-9 and TRBJ2-2; D is ambiguous. CDR1 and CDR2 (germline): SEHNR, FQNEAQ (reference sequence). Deletions cut 3 bases from V and 2 bases from J, with 10 bases between. The CDR3 has 15 amino acids. The CDR3, as DNA: TGTGCCAGCAGCTTGGGTGGCAGAAACACCGGGGAGCTGTTTTTT. Encoded protein: CASSLGGRNTGELFF.

This clone was counted a few times. The chain carries TRBV19 and TRBJ1-1; no reliable D call. Germline V gives CDR1 LNHDA, CDR2 SQIVND (reference sequence). Between the trimmed V and J ends, which lost 5 bases and 8 bases, there was a span of 15 bases. The CDR3 totals 13 residues. The CDR3 region has the DNA TGTGCCAGTAGTGACGGGCCGAAGGCCGAAGCTTTCTTT. Translated, it gives CASSDGPKAEAFF.

V gene TRBV4-2 combines with J gene TRBJ1-1; no clear D. V was cut by 4 bases and J by 0 bases, with 6 bases left in between. This CDR3 region has 13 residues. Germline CDR1 and CDR2: LGHNA and YNFKEQ. As DNA, the CDR3 is TGTGCCAGCAGCCCCCGAGTGAACACTGAAGCTTTCTTT. Encoded protein: CASSPRVNTEAFF.

Many counts were recorded for this clone. J is TRBJ1-1 and V is TRBV7-2; D is undetermined. The germline gives CDR1 SGHTA, CDR2 FQGNSA. V lost 5 bases and J 0 bases, leaving 13 bases between the germline ends. The CDR3 runs to 15 residues. The CDR3 sequence is CASSRRGTMNTEAFF. The CDR3 DNA follows: TGTGCCAGCAGCCGAAGAGGCACTATGAACACTGAAGCTTTCTTT.

This clone showed up just a few times. This rearrangement joins TRBV7-2 to TRBJ2-7; 9 nucleotides align to TRBD1. From germline, CDR1 is SGHTA and CDR2 FQGNSA. CDR3 length: 12 amino acids. The V and J ends lost 3 bases and 7 bases, in that order; junction bases with no gene match: 1. CDR3 sequence reads: CASSFGQGEQYF. The DNA of the CDR3 is TGTGCCAGCAGCTTTGGACAGGGGGAGCAGTACTTC. Together with reference TRBV7-2 and TRBJ2-7, the CDR3 gives the full variable domain: GAGVSQSPSNKVTEKGKDVELRCDPISGHTALYWYRQSLGQGLEFLIYFQGNSAPDKSGLPSDRFSAERTGGSVSTLTIQRTQQEDSAVYLCASSFGQGEQYFGPGTRLTVT.

This clone was counted only a few times. This sequence joins TRBV7-3 and TRBJ1-1; 8 nucleotides line up with TRBD1. This CDR3 region has 15 residues. Losses at the gene ends were 5 bases for V and 4 bases for J; bases not matched to a gene: 9. Looked up from germline, CDR1 is SGHTA and CDR2 is FQGTGA. The CDR3 loop reads CASSPRQGRGTEAFF. CDR3 DNA sequence: TGTGCCAGCAGCCCCCGACAGGGGAGGGGCACTGAAGCTTTCTTT.

This clone was seen ten or more times. The chain joins TRBV11-2 to TRBJ2-5; 8 nucleotides match TRBD2. With 0 bases clipped from V and 5 bases from J, the junction kept 5 bases outside the gene matches. This CDR3 contains 15 residues. The germline CDR1 and CDR2 sequences are SGHAT and FQNNGV. The CDR3 DNA is TGTGCCAGCAGCTTAGATACGGGAGGGCCGGAGACCCAGTACTTC. This gives the protein CASSLDTGGPETQYF.

The sample holds a few counts of this clone. This chain connects TRBV30 to TRBJ1-4, with 7 bases aligning to TRBD1. The CDR3 length is 14 residues. CDR1 is GTSNPN, CDR2 SVGIG, per germline (reference sequence). Unmatched junction bases numbered 6, after V lost 3 bases and J lost 5 bases. CDR3 DNA sequence: TGTGCCTGGAGGGCCAGGGGGGCAAATGAAAAACTGTTTTTT. Protein sequence: CAWRARGANEKLFF.

Only a few counts were recorded for this clone. The chain links TRBV19 to TRBJ2-1; TRBD1 or TRBD2 may be the D gene (7 bases each). The ends were cut back, 3 bases at V and 4 bases at J, with 31 bases in the middle. The CDR3 is 21 residues long. Germline V CDR1 and CDR2: LNHDA, SQIVND (reference sequence). The CDR3 DNA reads TGTGCCAGTAGTATTACCCCCCGGACAGGACTAGATCTCGTACTGTACAATGAGCAGTTCTTC. Amino acid sequence: CASSITPRTGLDLVLYNEQFF.

The chain has TRBV11-2 and TRBJ2-7; TRBD1 agrees at 7 bases. V lost 3 bases, J lost 4 bases, and 9 bases stayed unmatched. Germline assignment: CDR1 SGHAT and CDR2 FQNNGV. This CDR3 contains 15 residues. The CDR3 spells CASSFRRTGAYEQYF. CDR3 nucleotide sequence: TGTGCCAGCAGCTTTCGACGGACAGGCGCTTACGAGCAGTACTTC.

This clone was counted a few times. The germline gene is not matched at one end of the junction; a read error may be the cause. The chain is built from TRBV6-1 and TRBJ2-3; 8 nucleotides line up with TRBD2. The CDR3 consists of 15 residues. Germline values: CDR1 MNHNS, CDR2 SASEGT. The CDR3 loop reads CASSQAGVGADTQYF. In nucleotides, the CDR3 is TGTGCCAGCAGTCAAGCGGGAGTTGGTGCAGATACGCAGTATTTT.

V and J are TRBV11-3 and TRBJ1-1; D is undetermined. Germline V gives CDR1 SGHNT, CDR2 YENEEA. The CDR3 contains 13 residues. V shed 4 bases and J shed 0 bases, with 6 bases lying between them. The CDR3 sequence: CASSSMVNTEAFF. For the CDR3, the DNA is TGTGCCAGCAGCTCCATGGTGAACACTGAAGCTTTCTTT.

V usage is TRBV7-8 and J usage is TRBJ1-2, with D possibly TRBD1 on 5 matching bases. V was shortened by 2 bases and J by 4 bases, with 23 bases between the two germline ends. This CDR3 spans 18 amino acids. From germline, CDR1 is SGHVS and CDR2 FQNEAQ. CDR3 bases: TGTGCCAGCAGCTTATCGGCGGGGCGGTGGAGGGGACTCTATGGCTACACCTTC. It translates to CASSLSAGRWRGLYGYTF.

The chain recombines TRBV11-3 with TRBJ2-1, with no clear D. The CDR3 runs to 14 residues. V lost 1 base and J lost 0, with 4 bases in between. Germline V gives CDR1 SGHNT, CDR2 YENEEA. The CDR3 protein is CASSLGFSYNEQFF. Here the CDR3 DNA reads TGTGCCAGCAGCTTAGGGTTCTCCTACAATGAGCAGTTCTTC.